The present T cell receptor beta chain was sequenced within a study of cytomegalovirus exposure and HLA in healthy donors. Study-wide points: Reports credit the classifier with highly specific, highly sensitive diagnosis of cytomegalovirus status. Among donors in an Asian-associated ancestry cluster, a later analysis reportedly found fewer N-insertions than the roughly 670-donor mean.

The study ran its PCR with 60 Vbeta and 13 Jbeta primers. The data were produced by immunoSEQ multiplex PCR, yet TCRdb's version contains in-frame clones alone and is incomplete. The sample has some 140,000 clones, about 80% seen once; the top ten hold around 2.2%. Concerning this clone itself: Its specificity is unknown.

Per germline, CDR1 SEHNR and CDR2 FQNEAQ (reference sequence). Losses at the gene ends were 2 bases for V and 3 bases for J; bases not matched to a gene: 2. This CDR3 is 14 amino acids long. The genes are TRBV7-9 and TRBJ1-2; the match to TRBD1 covers 8 bases. This TCR was recovered from a man younger than 45 in good health and CMV-seronegative. Material: PBMCs. The CDR3 region has the DNA TGTGCCAGCAGCTTACAGGGGGCTGACTATGGCTACACCTTC. Residues: CASSLQGADYGYTF.